The clone carrying this TCR beta chain was observed many times. This CDR3 is built from 15 residues. Germline CDR1 is MNHEY and CDR2 is SMNVEV (reference sequence). Trimming stripped 5 bases from V and 3 bases from J, with 14 bases between. The data are from a study of blood T cell repertoires in COVID-19. Study-wide background: The United States, Italy and Spain provided the acute and convalescent COVID-19 samples. PBMCs, B-cell-depleted T cells, or T cells provided the cDNA or gDNA that made up the material.

Original data processing: Nucleated cell counts were estimated from reference gene primer amplification. The table came from immunoSEQ multiplex PCR; TCRdb's copy has only in-frame clones and leaves some out. V and J calls and clone size are those listed in that table; D and trimming were worked out from the DNA. Of approximately 300,000 clones in the sample, about 82% were seen once. V gene TRBV27 combines with J gene TRBJ1-3, with D possibly being TRBD1 (5 bases). The sample consisted of peripheral blood. This TCR was recovered from a woman aged 45-65 years with acute or convalescent COVID-19. The DNA of the CDR3 is TGTGCCAGCAGTCGGCAGGGTGAAGGTGGAAACACCATATATTTT. Translated: CASSRQGEGGNTIYF.